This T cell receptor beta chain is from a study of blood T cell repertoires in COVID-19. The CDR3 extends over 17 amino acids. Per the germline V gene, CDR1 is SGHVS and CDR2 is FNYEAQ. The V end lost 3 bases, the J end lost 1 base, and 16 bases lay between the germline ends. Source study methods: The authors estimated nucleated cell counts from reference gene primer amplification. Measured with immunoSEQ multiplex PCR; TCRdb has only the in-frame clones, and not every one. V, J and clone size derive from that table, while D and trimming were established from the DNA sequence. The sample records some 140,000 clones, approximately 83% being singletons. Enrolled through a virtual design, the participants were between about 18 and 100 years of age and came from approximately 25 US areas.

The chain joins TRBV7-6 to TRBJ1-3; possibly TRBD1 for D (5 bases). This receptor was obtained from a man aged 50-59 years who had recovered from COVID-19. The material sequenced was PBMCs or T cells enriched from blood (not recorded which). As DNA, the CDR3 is TGTGCCAGCAGCTTCATACCGGGACTTGGGTCTGGAAACACCATATATTTT. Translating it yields CASSFIPGLGSGNTIYF.